A selection of T cell receptor beta chains follows, all from one sample in a study of blood T cells in healthy people across ages. TCRdb reprocessed the 5' RACE reads with MiXCR, giving one entry per CDR3 protein. Of hundreds of thousands of distinct CDR3 sequences listed, about 42% are singletons. The sample taken for sequencing was blood. The receptors come from a man aged 55-75 years in good health. CDR3s include the opening cysteine and the closing phenylalanine or tryptophan. D genes are given only for firm matches. Some rows have no size entry. The others give once, few or many, or a class for an expanded clone.

abundance: NA; v_gene: TRBV7-9; d_gene: TRBD1; len: 13; j_gene: TRBJ1-2; CDR3aa: CASSRQGVYGYTF; CDR3nt: TGTGCCAGCAGCCGACAGGGCGTCTATGGCTACACCTTC
abundance: NA; v_gene: TRBV6-2/TRBV6-3; d_gene: TRBD1; len: 15; j_gene: TRBJ2-1; CDR3aa: CASSQGGAGYNEQFF; CDR3nt: TGTGCCAGCAGCCAAGGGGGCGCCGGCTACAATGAGCAGTTCTTC
abundance: NA; v_gene: TRBV5-6; d_gene: TRBD2; len: 17; j_gene: TRBJ2-7; CDR3aa: CASSRSAAGALSYEQYF; CDR3nt: TGCGCCAGCAGCCGCTCAGCAGCGGGAGCCTTATCCTACGAGCAGTACTTC
abundance: NA; v_gene: TRBV27; d_gene: TRBD2; len: 16; j_gene: TRBJ2-1; CDR3aa: CASSRAGYASYNEQFF; CDR3nt: TGTGCCAGCAGTAGAGCGGGGTACGCCTCCTACAATGAGCAGTTCTTC
abundance: few; v_gene: TRBV28; d_gene: NA; len: 15; j_gene: TRBJ2-5; CDR3aa: CASSSAGPTSETQYF; CDR3nt: TGTGCCAGCAGTTCCGCAGGCCCTACGTCCGAGACCCAGTACTTC
abundance: NA; v_gene: TRBV9; d_gene: TRBD1; len: 17; j_gene: TRBJ2-5; CDR3aa: CASSVSGDSLTQETQYF; CDR3nt: TGTGCCAGCAGCGTAAGTGGGGACAGCTTAACGCAAGAGACCCAGTACTTC
abundance: NA; v_gene: TRBV11-2; d_gene: NA; len: 16; j_gene: TRBJ2-3; CDR3aa: CASSQDFPVGTDTQYF; CDR3nt: TGTGCCAGCAGTCAGGACTTCCCAGTGGGCACAGATACGCAGTATTTT
abundance: NA; v_gene: TRBV30; d_gene: TRBD1; len: 13; j_gene: TRBJ2-5; CDR3aa: CAWDREISETQYF; CDR3nt: TGTGCCTGGGACAGGGAAATTTCGGAGACCCAGTACTTC
abundance: few; v_gene: TRBV12-3/TRBV12-4; d_gene: NA; len: 15; j_gene: TRBJ2-3; CDR3aa: CASSPRMVLTDTQYF; CDR3nt: TGTGCCAGCAGTCCCCGCATGGTCCTCACAGATACGCAGTATTTT
abundance: few; v_gene: TRBV4-3; d_gene: TRBD1; len: 15; j_gene: TRBJ2-1; CDR3aa: CASSPKQGALVEQFF; CDR3nt: TGCGCCAGCAGCCCTAAACAGGGGGCGCTTGTTGAGCAGTTCTTC
abundance: NA; v_gene: TRBV5-1; d_gene: NA; len: 14; j_gene: TRBJ2-3; CDR3aa: CASSRKGSTDTQYF; CDR3nt: TGCGCCAGCAGCCGGAAGGGATCCACAGATACGCAGTATTTT
abundance: NA; v_gene: TRBV12-3/TRBV12-4; d_gene: TRBD1; len: 17; j_gene: TRBJ2-2; CDR3aa: CASRDSDRATTAGELFF; CDR3nt: TGTGCCAGCAGGGACTCGGACAGGGCCACCACCGCCGGGGAGCTGTTTTTT
abundance: NA; v_gene: TRBV20-1; d_gene: NA; len: 15; j_gene: TRBJ1-6; CDR3aa: CSARLIGQGGSPLHF; CDR3nt: TGCAGTGCTAGATTAATCGGCCAGGGTGGGTCACCCCTCCACTTT
abundance: NA; v_gene: TRBV9; d_gene: TRBD2; len: 15; j_gene: TRBJ2-5; CDR3aa: CASSAWTSGGDEQYF; CDR3nt: TGTGCCAGCAGCGCCTGGACTAGCGGGGGAGATGAGCAGTACTTC
abundance: NA; v_gene: TRBV20-1; d_gene: NA; len: 11; j_gene: TRBJ1-2; CDR3aa: CSARPVTEDTF; CDR3nt: TGCAGTGCTCGCCCCGTGACGGAGGACACCTTC
abundance: few; v_gene: TRBV7-2; d_gene: NA; len: 17; j_gene: TRBJ1-6; CDR3aa: CASSLAQASSYNSPLHF; CDR3nt: TGTGCCAGCAGCTTAGCGCAGGCGAGCTCCTATAATTCACCCCTCCACTTT
abundance: few; v_gene: TRBV6-2/TRBV6-3; d_gene: NA; len: 13; j_gene: TRBJ2-7; CDR3aa: CASSLEVRYEQYF; CDR3nt: TGTGCCAGCAGTTTAGAGGTGAGATACGAGCAGTACTTC
abundance: once; v_gene: TRBV7-2; d_gene: NA; len: 20; j_gene: TRBJ2-6; CDR3aa: CARSLAEQGSIGSGANVLTF; CDR3nt: TGTGCCCGCAGCTTAGCGGAACAGGGATCGATAGGCTCTGGGGCCAACGTCCTGACTTTC
abundance: once; v_gene: TRBV15; d_gene: NA; len: 14; j_gene: TRBJ2-1; CDR3aa: CATSQRDGPYEQFF; CDR3nt: TGTGCCACCAGTCAACGGGACGGACCCTACGAGCAGTTCTTC
abundance: NA; v_gene: TRBV6-2/TRBV6-3; d_gene: NA; len: 15; j_gene: TRBJ1-1; CDR3aa: CASSHQGPGGTEAFF; CDR3nt: TGTGCCAGCAGTCACCAAGGACCGGGCGGCACTGAAGCTTTCTTT
abundance: NA; v_gene: TRBV7-2; d_gene: NA; len: 14; j_gene: TRBJ2-4; CDR3aa: CASSLEPGGNIQYF; CDR3nt: TGTGCCAGCAGCTTAGAGCCCGGGGGAAACATTCAGTACTTC
abundance: NA; v_gene: TRBV11-2; d_gene: NA; len: 13; j_gene: TRBJ1-2; CDR3aa: CASSLVTARGYTF; CDR3nt: TGTGCCAGCAGCTTAGTGACGGCTCGGGGCTACACCTTC
abundance: few; v_gene: TRBV3-1; d_gene: TRBD1; len: 16; j_gene: TRBJ2-7; CDR3aa: CASSQEGGTASYEQYF; CDR3nt: TGTGCCAGCAGCCAAGAAGGTGGGACAGCTTCATACGAGCAGTACTTC
abundance: few; v_gene: TRBV28; d_gene: TRBD2; len: 16; j_gene: TRBJ2-3; CDR3aa: CASSPRGGASTDTQYF; CDR3nt: TGTGCCAGCAGTCCCCGGGGGGGGGCCAGCACAGATACGCAGTATTTT
abundance: NA; v_gene: TRBV6-2/TRBV6-3; d_gene: NA; len: 15; j_gene: TRBJ1-5; CDR3aa: CASSTYGRTNQPQHF; CDR3nt: TGTGCCAGCAGCACCTATGGACGTACCAATCAGCCCCAGCATTTT
abundance: few; v_gene: TRBV5-1; d_gene: NA; len: 16; j_gene: TRBJ2-5; CDR3aa: CASSFLDSTSPESQYF; CDR3nt: TGCGCCAGCAGCTTTTTGGACTCAACTTCCCCCGAGTCGCAGTACTTC
abundance: NA; v_gene: TRBV6-2/TRBV6-3; d_gene: NA; len: 12; j_gene: TRBJ2-5; CDR3aa: CASSYGHNEQYF; CDR3nt: TGTGCCAGCAGTTACGGACACAATGAGCAGTACTTC
abundance: NA; v_gene: TRBV6-1; d_gene: NA; len: 14; j_gene: TRBJ2-7; CDR3aa: CASSSTYSSLEQYF; CDR3nt: TGTGCCAGCAGTAGTACTTACAGCTCCTTAGAGCAGTACTTC
abundance: once; v_gene: TRBV11-2; d_gene: NA; len: 12; j_gene: TRBJ2-7; CDR3aa: CASSLSRYERYF; CDR3nt: TGTGCCAGCAGCTTATCGCGATACGAGCGGTACTTC
abundance: NA; v_gene: TRBV7-2; d_gene: TRBD1; len: 16; j_gene: TRBJ2-7; CDR3aa: CASSSDLRTGTHEQYF; CDR3nt: TGTGCCAGCAGCTCCGACCTGAGGACAGGGACTCACGAGCAGTACTTC
abundance: few; v_gene: TRBV7-2; d_gene: TRBD2; len: 18; j_gene: TRBJ2-1; CDR3aa: CASSSVPSGVRSYNEQFF; CDR3nt: TGTGCCAGCAGCTCAGTCCCCAGCGGGGTCCGCTCCTACAATGAGCAGTTCTTC
abundance: few; v_gene: TRBV29-1; d_gene: NA; len: 15; j_gene: TRBJ2-1; CDR3aa: CSVDIRDKRYNEQFF; CDR3nt: TGCAGCGTTGACATCCGGGACAAACGGTATAATGAGCAGTTCTTC
abundance: NA; v_gene: TRBV7-2; d_gene: TRBD2; len: 16; j_gene: TRBJ2-1; CDR3aa: CASSVLAGDIYNGQFF; CDR3nt: TGTGCCAGCAGCGTACTAGCGGGGGATATCTACAATGGGCAGTTCTTC
abundance: few; v_gene: TRBV7-9; d_gene: NA; len: 14; j_gene: TRBJ1-1; CDR3aa: CASSPNELNTEAFF; CDR3nt: TGTGCCAGCAGCCCAAACGAGTTGAACACTGAAGCTTTCTTT
abundance: NA; v_gene: TRBV16; d_gene: TRBD1; len: 15; j_gene: TRBJ1-1; CDR3aa: CASSPTGTGSTEAFF; CDR3nt: TGTGCCAGCAGTCCCACCGGGACAGGGTCCACTGAAGCTTTCTTT
abundance: few; v_gene: TRBV6-1; d_gene: NA; len: 15; j_gene: TRBJ2-7; CDR3aa: CASTTGGAQSYEQYF; CDR3nt: TGTGCCAGCACGACCGGGGGAGCCCAGAGCTACGAGCAGTACTTC
abundance: NA; v_gene: TRBV5-1; d_gene: NA; len: 15; j_gene: TRBJ2-1; CDR3aa: CASSLGQGPGYEQFF; CDR3nt: TGCGCCAGCAGCTTAGGGCAGGGGCCCGGCTATGAGCAGTTCTTC
abundance: NA; v_gene: TRBV10-3; d_gene: TRBD1; len: 14; j_gene: TRBJ2-1; CDR3aa: CAIGDRDSYNEQFF; CDR3nt: TGTGCCATCGGGGACAGGGATTCCTACAATGAGCAGTTCTTC
abundance: NA; v_gene: TRBV6-2/TRBV6-3; d_gene: NA; len: 15; j_gene: TRBJ1-5; CDR3aa: CASSPMRGGNQPQHF; CDR3nt: TGTGCCAGCAGCCCAATGCGGGGTGGCAATCAGCCCCAGCATTTT
abundance: NA; v_gene: TRBV7-6; d_gene: NA; len: 15; j_gene: TRBJ2-5; CDR3aa: CASSNGLDLRETQYF; CDR3nt: TGTGCCAGCAGCAACGGACTGGATCTCAGGGAGACCCAGTACTTC
abundance: NA; v_gene: TRBV4-1; d_gene: NA; len: 13; j_gene: TRBJ2-1; CDR3aa: CASTQVRGGEQFF; CDR3nt: TGCGCCAGCACCCAAGTACGGGGCGGTGAGCAGTTCTTC
abundance: NA; v_gene: TRBV2; d_gene: TRBD1; len: 15; j_gene: TRBJ2-7; CDR3aa: CASSGQGDRPYEQYF; CDR3nt: TGTGCCAGCAGTGGACAGGGGGATAGGCCCTACGAGCAGTACTTC
abundance: NA; v_gene: TRBV7-2; d_gene: NA; len: 15; j_gene: TRBJ1-5; CDR3aa: CASSPITGSSQPQHF; CDR3nt: TGTGCCAGCAGCCCGATAACAGGGTCCAGTCAGCCCCAGCATTTT
abundance: NA; v_gene: TRBV4-3; d_gene: NA; len: 16; j_gene: TRBJ2-6; CDR3aa: CASSSNLGSGANVLTF; CDR3nt: TGCGCCAGCAGCTCCAATCTGGGGTCTGGGGCCAACGTCCTGACTTTC
abundance: NA; v_gene: TRBV20-1; d_gene: TRBD2; len: 17; j_gene: TRBJ2-7; CDR3aa: CSARAFGSGVQSYEQYF; CDR3nt: TGCAGTGCTAGAGCGTTTGGGAGCGGGGTGCAGTCCTACGAGCAGTACTTC
abundance: NA; v_gene: TRBV20-1; d_gene: NA; len: 15; j_gene: TRBJ2-5; CDR3aa: CSASRVASVGETQYF; CDR3nt: TGCAGTGCTAGCCGAGTGGCTAGCGTGGGAGAGACCCAGTACTTC
abundance: NA; v_gene: TRBV20-1; d_gene: NA; len: 13; j_gene: TRBJ2-7; CDR3aa: CSASVVSYNEQYF; CDR3nt: TGCAGTGCCTCCGTGGTCTCCTACAATGAGCAGTACTTC
abundance: NA; v_gene: TRBV20-1; d_gene: NA; len: 16; j_gene: TRBJ1-6; CDR3aa: CSAGEAGLSLNSPLHF; CDR3nt: TGCAGTGCCGGGGAGGCGGGACTCTCCCTAAATTCACCCCTCCACTTT